Sequencing of this TCR beta chain was carried out in a study of OX40 agonist ivuxolimab in advanced cancers. In the study overall: Subjects had a mean age of 60 years, with a range of roughly 23 to 80; approximately 83% were male.

The CDR3 has 17 residues. Germline V CDR1 and CDR2: SEHNR, FQNEAQ (reference sequence). V lost 4 bases to trimming and J lost 4 bases, with 20 bases between them. Generated by immunoSEQ multiplex PCR, the TCRdb table keeps only in-frame clones and is missing some. Among about 73,000 clones listed, 85% to 90% were seen once. Source: CD4+ or CD8+ T cells sorted from blood, taken in a trial of the OX40 agonist ivuxolimab. This clonotype originated in an adult with an advanced solid tumor such as melanoma, head and neck, liver or kidney cancer. The chain joins TRBV7-9 to TRBJ2-1, with D perhaps matching TRBD2 (5 bases). As DNA, the CDR3 is TGTGCCAGCAGCTCCGGTCCGGTTGCGGGTTATTACAATGAGCAGTTCTTC. Residues: CASSSGPVAGYYNEQFF.